A single sample gave rise to the 32 T cell receptor beta chains below, sequenced in a study of cytomegalovirus exposure and HLA in healthy donors. Primers for the PCR totalled 60 Vbeta and 13 Jbeta. Using immunoSEQ multiplex PCR, the repertoire was profiled, and TCRdb retains in-frame clones only, with some absent. The sample yields 200,000 to 250,000 clones, 82% seen once. The sequenced sample consisted of PBMCs. Receptors originate from a woman in her thirties or forties in good health and CMV-seronegative.

V gene TRBV7-8 combines with J gene TRBJ2-7; TRBD2 aligns across 10 bases. The CDR3 is 17 amino acids. V gave up 5 bases and J gave up 4 bases; unmatched junction bases: 14. The germline gives CDR1 SGHVS, CDR2 FQNEAQ. CDR3: CASSPGTSANRMYEQYF. CDR3 sequence (DNA): TGTGCCAGCAGCCCCGGGACTAGCGCAAATCGGATGTACGAGCAGTACTTC. Full variable domain (rest looked up from reference TRBV7-8 and TRBJ2-7): GAGVSQSPRYKVAKRGQDVALRCDPISGHVSLFWYQQALGQGPEFLTYFQNEAQLDKSGLPSDRFFAERPEGSVSTLKIQRTQQEDSAVYLCASSPGTSANRMYEQYFGPGTRLTVT.

This clone was observed a handful of times. The chain couples TRBV4-2 to TRBJ2-1; 8 positions match TRBD2. Germline-derived CDR1 and CDR2 are LGHNA and YNFKEQ. The V gene end was trimmed by 3 bases and the J gene end by 3 bases; junction bases not matched to a gene: 10. The CDR3 is 17 amino acids. CDR3 in amino acids: CASSQIQGAGGYNEQFF. CDR3 DNA sequence: TGTGCCAGCAGCCAGATCCAGGGCGCGGGGGGCTACAATGAGCAGTTCTTC.

This sequence joins TRBV6-6 and TRBJ1-4; 9 nucleotides align to TRBD1. The length of the CDR3 is 14 residues. V dropped 5 bases and J dropped 8; count of bases not matched to a gene: 6. Germline V gene data show CDR1 as MNHNY and CDR2 as SVGAGI (reference sequence). Here the CDR3 DNA reads TGTGCCAGCAGTCCACAGGGGGCGGAAGAAAAACTGTTTTTT. Protein: CASSPQGAEEKLFF.

The chain recombines TRBV15 with TRBJ1-6; D remains ambiguous. Germline V lookup: CDR1 LNHNV, CDR2 YYDKDF (reference sequence). The CDR3 covers 14 residues. V was pared by 0 bases and J by 7 bases, with 7 bases between. CDR3 nucleotide sequence: TGTGCCACCAGCAGAGAACTGCTGAATTCACCCCTCCACTTT. Residues: CATSRELLNSPLHF.

The chain uses TRBV27 and TRBJ2-1; TRBD2 aligns across 11 bases. V lost 6 bases, J lost 5 bases, and 6 bases stayed unmatched. The CDR3 length is 15 residues. Germline V gene lookup returns CDR1 MNHEY and CDR2 SMNVEV (reference sequence). DNA for the CDR3: TGTGCCAGCAGCCTAGCGGGGGGCGAGAACAATGAGCAGTTCTTC. Translating gives CASSLAGGENNEQFF.

The chain uses TRBV5-6 and TRBJ1-2; D perhaps matches TRBD1 (5 bases). With 4 bases removed from V and 6 bases from J, the gap between germline ends came to 22 bases. The length of the CDR3 is 16 residues. CDR1 and CDR2 from the germline V gene are SGHDT and YYEEEE. CDR3 residues: CASSLSPGLQEDGYTF. The CDR3 DNA reads TGTGCCAGCAGCCTAAGTCCCGGGCTACAGGAAGATGGCTACACCTTC.

The chain links TRBV27 to TRBJ2-6, with a possible D match to TRBD1 (6 bases). V lost 2 bases to trimming and J lost 0 bases, with 17 bases between them. Germline V gives CDR1 MNHEY, CDR2 SMNVEV (reference sequence). CDR3 length equals 19 residues. CDR3 sequence (DNA): TGTGCCAGCAGTTTAAGGCAACCCCAGGGGTACTCTGGGGCCAACGTCCTGACTTTC. Its translation: CASSLRQPQGYSGANVLTF.

The chain is built from TRBV2 and TRBJ2-7, with a weak D call TRBD1 (5 bases). The CDR3 contains 12 residues. Per the germline V gene, CDR1 is SNHLY and CDR2 is FYNNEI. The V end lost 8 bases, the J end lost 6 bases, and 14 bases lay between the germline ends. The DNA for the CDR3 is TGTGCCAGCCGGGCTCAGGGTAGCGAGCAGTACTTC. Translating it yields CASRAQGSEQYF.

The gene calls are TRBV2 and TRBJ2-7; the match to TRBD1 covers 8 bases. The CDR3 totals 16 residues. V shed 7 bases, J shed 1 base, and the junction held 12 bases outside the gene matches. Germline assignment: CDR1 SNHLY and CDR2 FYNNEI. The CDR3 DNA sequence: TGTGCCAGCACCGAAGCCTGGGACAGGCGATCCTACGAGCAGTACTTC. Residues: CASTEAWDRRSYEQYF.

The chain employs TRBV5-1 and TRBJ2-3; the D is unclear. V shed 2 bases and J shed 3 bases, with 10 bases lying between them. Germline V gene data show CDR1 as SGHRS and CDR2 as YFSETQ. This CDR3 has 14 residues. The CDR3 region has the DNA TGCGCCAGCAGCTTTGTAGTCCAAACAGATACGCAGTATTTT. Translation gives CASSFVVQTDTQYF.

The chain joins TRBV7-3 to TRBJ2-1; weak D call: TRBD2 (6 bases). Germline V gene lookup returns CDR1 SGHTA and CDR2 FQGTGA. Trimming cost V 5 bases and J 4 bases, with 15 bases left between them. The CDR3 has 15 amino acids. CDR3 sequence: CASSDGGRGYNEQFF. As DNA, the CDR3 is TGTGCCAGCAGCGACGGGGGAAGAGGGTACAATGAGCAGTTCTTC. Full variable domain (rest looked up from reference TRBV7-3 and TRBJ2-1): GAGVSQTPSNKVTEKGKYVELRCDPISGHTALYWYRQSLGQGPEFLIYFQGTGAADDSGLPNDRFFAVRPEGSVSTLKIQRTERGDSAVYLCASSDGGRGYNEQFFGPGTRLTVL.

CDR3 DNA: TGTGCCAGCGAAGCTGGGACAGCCACAGATACGCAGTATTTT. As protein: CASEAGTATDTQYF. The chain employs TRBV2 and TRBJ2-3; TRBD1 agrees at 7 bases. The CDR3 is 14 residues long. CDR1 is SNHLY and CDR2 is FYNNEI in the germline V gene. V gave up 8 bases and J gave up 2 bases; unmatched junction bases: 7. Using reference TRBV2 and TRBJ2-3 for the parts outside the CDR3, the full variable domain is EPEVTQTPSHQVTQMGQEVILRCVPISNHLYFYWYRQILGQKVEFLVSFYNNEISEKSEIFDDQFSVERPDGSNFTLKIRSTKLEDSAMYFCASEAGTATDTQYFGPGTRLTVL.

The chain links TRBV29-1 to TRBJ2-5; no firm D call. The V gene lost 1 base and the J gene lost 5 bases, with 5 bases spanning the gap. The CDR3 contains 11 residues. Germline CDR1 SQVTM, CDR2 ANQGSEA. The CDR3 nucleotides are TGCAGCGTTGAAGTTCTGGAGACCCAGTACTTC. Translating it yields CSVEVLETQYF.

The chain recombines TRBV4-1 with TRBJ2-7, with D perhaps matching TRBD1 (6 bases). The germline V gene encodes CDR1 MGHRA and CDR2 YSYEKL. The V gene lost 0 bases and the J gene lost 3 bases, with 18 bases spanning the gap. The CDR3 sequence is 17 residues long. This chain's CDR3 is CASSQDLWEQGLYEQYF. CDR3 bases: TGCGCCAGCAGCCAAGATCTCTGGGAACAGGGTCTCTACGAGCAGTACTTC.

About this clone: Other DNA sequences in the sample encode the same CDR3. The rearrangement uses TRBV5-4 and TRBJ2-7, with TRBD1 identical over 8 bases. The CDR3 contains 14 residues. Germline CDR1 and CDR2: SGHNT and YYREEE (reference sequence). V lost 3 bases, J lost 2 bases, and 4 bases stayed unmatched. The CDR3 DNA follows: TGTGCCAGCAGCTCCGGGACAGGCACCTACGAGCAGTACTTC. Its translation: CASSSGTGTYEQYF. The full variable domain, with the rest looked up from reference TRBV5-4 and TRBJ2-7, is ETGVTQSPTHLIKTRGQQVTLRCSSQSGHNTVSWYQQALGQGPQFIFQYYREEENGRGNFPPRFSGLQFPNYSSELNVNALELDDSALYLCASSSGTGTYEQYFGPGTRLTVT.

Notes on this clone: An end of the junction differs from the germline gene, which may be a read error. The V call is TRBV7-9, the J call TRBJ1-2; no firm D call. The CDR3 runs to 13 residues. The germline V gene encodes CDR1 SEHNR and CDR2 FQNEAQ (reference sequence). CDR3: CSSSLVPESGYTF. The CDR3 bases are TGTTCCAGCAGTCTAGTCCCCGAATCTGGCTACACCTTC.

The gene calls are TRBV15 and TRBJ2-5; D not certain. The V gene's germline CDR1 is LNHNV and CDR2 YYDKDF (reference sequence). This CDR3 contains 13 residues. V lost 0 bases, J lost 2 bases, and 4 bases lay in between. The CDR3 region has the DNA TGTGCCACCAGCAGAGACAGTCAAGAGACCCAGTACTTC. It yields the protein CATSRDSQETQYF.

The chain employs TRBV7-3 and TRBJ2-3; D is uncertain. The CDR3 spans 13 residues. CDR1 and CDR2 from the germline V gene are SGHTA and FQGTGA. Trimming stripped 5 bases from V and 3 bases from J, with 9 bases between. The CDR3 bases are TGTGCCAGCAGCCCCCAGTATACAGATACGCAGTATTTT. Protein product: CASSPQYTDTQYF.

This chain uses TRBV13 with TRBJ2-1, with 11 bases fitting TRBD1. This CDR3 comprises 14 residues. CDR1 and CDR2 (germline): PRHDT, FYEKMQ (reference sequence). V dropped 6 bases and J dropped 9; count of bases not matched to a gene: 7. The CDR3 loop reads CASRNRDRGGEQFF. CDR3 nucleotides: TGTGCCAGCAGAAACCGGGACAGGGGGGGTGAGCAGTTCTTC.

The chain links TRBV19 to TRBJ1-6; 12 nucleotides line up with TRBD1. Looked up from germline, CDR1 is LNHDA and CDR2 is SQIVND (reference sequence). The CDR3 length is 13 residues. Trimming removed 9 bases from V and 9 bases from J; junction bases left unmatched: 3. CDR3 protein: CASRDRGLSPLHF. DNA for the CDR3: TGTGCCAGCCGGGACAGGGGGCTTTCACCCCTCCACTTT.

The CDR3 nucleotides read TGTGCCAGCAGTCCCGGGACTAGCGGGGTTGGAGATACGCAGTATTTT. Its protein is CASSPGTSGVGDTQYF. The rearrangement joins TRBV28 to TRBJ2-3, with TRBD2 identical over 13 bases. The germline gives CDR1 MDHEN, CDR2 SYDVKM. This CDR3 is 16 amino acids long. The junction had 7 bases not matched to a gene; V was cut back by 5 bases and J by 5 bases.

The gene calls are TRBV13 and TRBJ2-7; perhaps TRBD2 as D (5 bases). This CDR3 has 15 amino acids. V lost 2 bases and J 9 bases, leaving 20 bases between the germline ends. Germline assignment: CDR1 PRHDT and CDR2 FYEKMQ (reference sequence). The CDR3 sequence: CASSLRRRVGFGQYF. CDR3 nucleotides: TGTGCCAGCAGCTTACGACGGCGGGTCGGGTTTGGGCAGTACTTC. Together with reference TRBV13 and TRBJ2-7, the CDR3 gives the full variable domain: AAGVIQSPRHLIKEKRETATLKCYPIPRHDTVYWYQQGPGQDPQFLISFYEKMQSDKGSIPDRFSAQQFSDYHSELNMSSLELGDSALYFCASSLRRRVGFGQYFGPGTRLTVT.

This chain uses TRBV28 with TRBJ2-1; 9 bases fit TRBD1. The germline V gene has CDR1 MDHEN and CDR2 SYDVKM. V gave up 5 bases and J gave up 7 bases; unmatched junction bases: 6. This CDR3 has 14 amino acids. This CDR3 is CASSPGQGLNEQFF. As DNA, the CDR3 is TGTGCCAGCAGTCCGGGACAGGGCTTGAATGAGCAGTTCTTC.

V is TRBV10-2 and J is TRBJ1-6; tentative D call: TRBD1 (5 bases). Deletions cut 6 bases from V and 10 bases from J, with 16 bases between. Germline CDR1 and CDR2: WSHSY and SAAADI. The CDR3 is 14 amino acids. CDR3 bases: TGCGCCAGCAGGGGGTGGACATTCGAATCACCCCTCCACTTT. Protein sequence: CASRGWTFESPLHF.

V gene TRBV5-1 combines with J gene TRBJ2-1, with a tentative D call TRBD2 (5 bases). This CDR3 spans 18 amino acids. Germline-derived CDR1 and CDR2 are SGHRS and YFSETQ. Trimming removed 2 bases from V and 6 bases from J, with 24 bases in between. The chain's CDR3 is CASSLYDPRTYYGNEQFF. In nucleotides, the CDR3 is TGCGCCAGCAGCTTATATGACCCGCGGACTTATTACGGCAATGAGCAGTTCTTC.

This clone was observed once. The V call is TRBV10-3, the J call TRBJ1-6; D is perhaps TRBD1 (5 bases). Trimming stripped 0 bases from V and 4 bases from J, with 7 bases between. Germline-derived CDR1 and CDR2 are ENHRY and SYGVKD. The CDR3 spans 15 residues. CDR3 region: CAISESQGYNSPLHF. The CDR3, as DNA: TGTGCCATCAGTGAGTCGCAGGGTTATAATTCACCCCTCCACTTT.

The V gene is TRBV7-2, the J gene TRBJ2-7, with a tentative D call TRBD1 (5 bases). The CDR3 runs to 15 residues. Trimming pared 5 bases from V and 2 bases from J, leaving 16 bases between. CDR1 and CDR2 from the germline V gene are SGHTA and FQGNSA. CDR3 DNA: TGTGCCAGCAGCCCCGGGTGGGGCAACACCTACGAGCAGTACTTC. Its translation: CASSPGWGNTYEQYF. Drawing the rest from reference TRBV7-2 and TRBJ2-7, the complete variable domain is GAGVSQSPSNKVTEKGKDVELRCDPISGHTALYWYRQSLGQGLEFLIYFQGNSAPDKSGLPSDRFSAERTGGSVSTLTIQRTQQEDSAVYLCASSPGWGNTYEQYFGPGTRLTVT.

This chain links TRBV11-2 with TRBJ1-3, with D uncertain. There are 14 residues in the CDR3. The germline V gene encodes CDR1 SGHAT and CDR2 FQNNGV. V was shortened by 5 bases and J by 0 bases, with 8 bases between the two germline ends. The CDR3 sequence: CASSTQSSGNTIYF. The CDR3 DNA reads as TGTGCCAGCAGCACACAGAGCTCTGGAAACACCATATATTTT.

The chain employs TRBV2 and TRBJ2-7, with D unresolved. The germline V gene has CDR1 SNHLY and CDR2 FYNNEI. V lost 8 bases, J lost 5 bases, and 13 bases lay in between. The CDR3 is 12 residues long. The CDR3 bases are TGTGCCAGCTGCAGAAGTACAGACGAGCAGTACTTC. This codes for CASCRSTDEQYF.

V usage is TRBV19 and J usage is TRBJ1-1; no clear D gene. V shed 6 bases and J shed 4 bases, with 12 bases lying between them. Germline V gene lookup returns CDR1 LNHDA and CDR2 SQIVND (reference sequence). The CDR3 has 13 amino acids. CDR3 sequence reads: CASRLFSITEAFF. CDR3 DNA sequence: TGTGCCAGTAGACTCTTTTCGATCACTGAAGCTTTCTTT.

V usage is TRBV5-8 and J usage is TRBJ1-6; D gene ambiguous. In germline, CDR1 is SGHTS, CDR2 YDEGEE. The CDR3 totals 15 residues. V dropped 0 bases and J dropped 7 bases, with 11 bases sitting between them. CDR3 amino acids: CASSLVWEANSPLHF. The CDR3 nucleotides read TGTGCCAGCAGCTTGGTGTGGGAGGCCAATTCACCCCTCCACTTT.

The chain employs TRBV9 and TRBJ2-1; tentative D call: TRBD2 (7 bases). CDR1 SGDLS and CDR2 YYNGEE come from the germline V gene. Trimming pared 0 bases from V and 7 bases from J, leaving 14 bases between. The CDR3 runs to 15 residues. The CDR3 protein is CASSVGVGGQNEQFF. As DNA, the CDR3 is TGTGCCAGCAGCGTAGGGGTGGGGGGGCAGAATGAGCAGTTCTTC.